What follows are 24 T cell receptor beta chains derived from one specimen sequenced in a study of control samples from healthy donors and cancer patients. TCRdb keeps only in-frame clones here, not all; method: immunoSEQ multiplex PCR. Among 90,000 to 150,000 clones, approximately 88% were seen once, and the ten largest hold approximately 3.5%. Sequenced input: blood. The source of these receptors is a man aged 40-50 years in good health.

The chain has TRBV6-2 or TRBV6-3 and TRBJ2-3; TRBD2 agrees at 12 bases. Trimming at V came to 0 bases and at J to 5 bases, leaving 9 bases not matched to a gene. CDR3 length: 18 residues. The V gene's germline CDR1 is MNHEY and CDR2 SVGEGT. The CDR3 DNA reads TGTGCCAGCAGTTACTCCCTAGCGGGGGGGCACGGGGGAGATACGCAGTATTTT. Protein sequence: CASSYSLAGGHGGDTQYF.

This rearrangement joins TRBV7-3 to TRBJ2-1; perhaps TRBD1 as D (6 bases). The CDR3 sequence is 11 residues long. Trimming pared 4 bases from V and 10 bases from J, leaving 8 bases between. Germline CDR1 and CDR2: SGHTA and FQGTGA. The chain's CDR3 is CASSSGVEQFF. In nucleotides, the CDR3 is TGTGCCAGCAGCTCAGGGGTCGAGCAGTTCTTC.

This clone showed up just a few times. The V and J genes are TRBV29-1 and TRBJ1-2, with 7 bases identical to TRBD1. From germline, CDR1 is SQVTM and CDR2 ANQGSEA. The V and J ends lost 0 bases and 4 bases, in that order; junction bases with no gene match: 11. The CDR3 runs to 16 residues. The CDR3 bases are TGCAGCGTTGAAGACCCACGGGGACAGCAAACCTATGGCTACACCTTC. It encodes CSVEDPRGQQTYGYTF.

The chain combines TRBV5-5 with TRBJ2-7; no clear D gene. The germline V and J ends were trimmed by 3 bases and 2 bases, with 6 bases remaining between them. This CDR3 is 12 amino acids long. Germline values: CDR1 SGHKS, CDR2 YYEKEE (reference sequence). CDR3 residues: CASSSSAYEQYF. In DNA, the CDR3 is TGTGCCAGCAGCTCCTCTGCCTACGAGCAGTACTTC.

The CDR3 bases are TGTGCCAGCAGTGAAGCTATGGGCCCCTCTGGAAACACCATATATTTT. It specifies CASSEAMGPSGNTIYF. This sequence joins TRBV6-1 and TRBJ1-3; no clear D. Trimming took off 0 bases at V and 0 bases at J, with 9 bases between the two ends. The germline V gene encodes CDR1 MNHNS and CDR2 SASEGT. The CDR3 spans 16 residues.

This chain links TRBV19 with TRBJ1-1; D not certain. Per germline, CDR1 LNHDA and CDR2 SQIVND (reference sequence). The CDR3 length is 13 residues. V was trimmed by 5 bases and J by 3 bases, leaving 10 bases between them. The CDR3 protein is CASSPQGYTEAFF. The CDR3 DNA is TGTGCCAGTAGTCCACAAGGGTACACTGAAGCTTTCTTT. The whole variable domain, filled in from reference TRBV19 and TRBJ1-1, reads DGGITQSPKYLFRKEGQNVTLSCEQNLNHDAMYWYRQDPGQGLRLIYYSQIVNDFQKGDIAEGYSVSREKKESFPLTVTSAQKNPTAFYLCASSPQGYTEAFFGQGTRLTVV.

This clone has just one count. V gene TRBV27 combines with J gene TRBJ1-1; D gene unclear. The V end lost 4 bases, the J end lost 0 bases, and 9 bases lay between the germline ends. Germline V gene lookup returns CDR1 MNHEY and CDR2 SMNVEV (reference sequence). This CDR3 has 14 amino acids. The DNA for the CDR3 is TGTGCCAGCAGTTCTCGGGCTCTGAACACTGAAGCTTTCTTT. It translates to CASSSRALNTEAFF.

V gene TRBV3-1 (or the pseudogene TRBV3-2) combines with J gene TRBJ2-1; D may correspond to TRBD1 or TRBD2 (5 bases each). V gave up 1 base and J gave up 8 bases, with 9 bases separating them. Germline CDR1 and CDR2: LGHDT and YNNKEL (reference sequence). CDR3 length: 13 amino acids. As DNA, the CDR3 is TGTGCCAGCAGCCAAGGGGGGTTGGATGAGCAGTTCTTC. Its translation is CASSQGGLDEQFF.

This chain connects TRBV4-3 to TRBJ2-3; maybe TRBD1 (6 bases). The V end was cut by 3 bases, the J end by 8 bases, with 12 bases between. In germline, CDR1 is LGHNA, CDR2 YSLEER. CDR3 length: 13 residues. This chain's CDR3 is CASSQDSASTQYF. The CDR3 region has the DNA TGCGCCAGCAGCCAGGACAGCGCATCTACGCAGTATTTT.

The chain employs TRBV11-2 and TRBJ2-1, with 8 positions matching TRBD2. V was clipped by 5 bases and J by 6 bases; unmatched bases: 3. Germline values: CDR1 SGHAT, CDR2 FQNNGV. The CDR3 spans 13 residues. Here the CDR3 DNA reads TGTGCCAGCAGCCGGGAGGGGGGCAATGAGCAGTTCTTC. It translates to CASSREGGNEQFF.

CDR3 amino acids: CASSFGQGASYGYTF. Written as DNA, the CDR3 is TGCGCCAGCAGCTTCGGACAGGGGGCAAGCTATGGCTACACCTTC. The chain combines TRBV5-1 with TRBJ1-2, with 11 bases aligning to TRBD1. Germline V gene data show CDR1 as SGHRS and CDR2 as YFSETQ. The V and J ends lost 2 bases and 4 bases, in that order; junction bases with no gene match: 4. The CDR3 consists of 15 residues.

This rearrangement joins TRBV6-6 to TRBJ2-7; 8 bases match TRBD2. J lost 6 bases, V lost 5 bases, and 3 bases had no gene match. This CDR3 is 12 amino acids long. CDR1 and CDR2 (germline): MNHNY, SVGAGI (reference sequence). For the CDR3, the DNA is TGTGCCAGCAGTCCCCGGGAGGGCGAGCAGTACTTC. Amino acids: CASSPREGEQYF.

This clone was seen more than once but under ten times. The gene calls are TRBV27 and TRBJ1-6; the D gene is possibly TRBD1 (6 bases). The germline CDR1 and CDR2 sequences are MNHEY and SMNVEV (reference sequence). CDR3 length: 16 residues. Trimming shortened V by 6 bases and J by 6 bases, and 18 bases separated the two germline ends. CDR3 region: CASSSSPGASNSPLHF. For the CDR3, the DNA is TGTGCCAGCAGCTCATCCCCAGGGGCGAGTAATTCACCCCTCCACTTT.

J is TRBJ2-1 and V is TRBV12-3 or TRBV12-4; 12 bases agree with TRBD2. The CDR3 is 12 amino acids. J was trimmed by 13 bases and V by 5 bases; bases with no gene match: 3. The CDR3 nucleotides are TGTGCCAGCAGTAGACTAGCGGGGGTACAGTTCTTC. Protein sequence: CASSRLAGVQFF.

This rearrangement joins TRBV21-1 to TRBJ1-2; the tabulated D call, TRBD1, remains unverified against the DNA. TRBV21-1 has pseudogene status. The CDR3 is 15 residues long. For the CDR3, the DNA is TGTGCCAGCAGCAAAGTGTACAGAGTAGGTTATGGCTACACCTTC. It is translated as CASSKVYRVGYGYTF.

V usage is TRBV30 and J usage is TRBJ1-2; 9 bases are a match to TRBD1. Germline values: CDR1 GTSNPN, CDR2 SVGIG (reference sequence). The CDR3 is 13 amino acids. The trim removed 3 bases at V and 8 bases at J, leaving 7 bases unmatched. The CDR3 region has the DNA TGTGCCTGGAGGGGGGACAGGGCTGGCGGCTACACCTTC. Its translation is CAWRGDRAGGYTF.

The V call is TRBV10-2, the J call TRBJ2-5, with unresolved D. The germline CDR1 and CDR2 sequences are WSHSY and SAAADI. V lost 4 bases and J lost 0, with 6 bases in between. There are 13 residues in the CDR3. The CDR3 DNA follows: TGCGCCAGCAGTGTTGGGTACCAAGAGACCCAGTACTTC. Protein sequence: CASSVGYQETQYF.

The chain carries TRBV9 and TRBJ1-6; TRBD1 agrees at 8 bases. Unmatched junction bases numbered 0, after V lost 0 bases and J lost 7 bases. The CDR3 is 14 amino acids. CDR1 SGDLS and CDR2 YYNGEE come from the germline V gene. The CDR3 DNA follows: TGTGCCAGCAGCGTAGGGGACAGGAATTCACCCCTCCACTTT. It codes for CASSVGDRNSPLHF.

The rearrangement joins TRBV7-2 to TRBJ1-1, with D perhaps matching TRBD1 (5 bases). Germline V gene data show CDR1 as SGHTA and CDR2 as FQGNSA. Trimming left V 2 bases short and J 9 bases short, with 16 bases between. CDR3 length: 14 amino acids. The CDR3 reads CASSLTPDRAQAFF. Written as DNA, the CDR3 is TGTGCCAGCAGCTTAACCCCAGACAGAGCCCAAGCTTTCTTT.

A single count supports this clone. V gene TRBV10-1 combines with J gene TRBJ2-3, with 7 bases identical to TRBD2. The germline gives CDR1 WNHNN, CDR2 SYGVQD (reference sequence). V lost 3 bases to trimming and J lost 5 bases; unmatched junction nucleotides: 17. The CDR3 sequence is 18 residues long. This CDR3 is CASSDPLVGSRGGDTQYF. The CDR3 nucleotides are TGCGCCAGCAGTGACCCCCTAGTTGGGTCCCGCGGGGGAGATACGCAGTATTTT.

The chain recombines TRBV10-3 with TRBJ1-2; 9 nucleotides line up with TRBD1. CDR1 is ENHRY and CDR2 is SYGVKD in the germline V gene. J was trimmed by 6 bases and V by 4 bases; bases with no gene match: 12. The CDR3 consists of 16 residues. The CDR3 region is CAISGAGTGTSNGYTF. The CDR3, as DNA: TGTGCCATCAGTGGGGCCGGGACAGGGACCTCAAATGGCTACACCTTC.

This clone came up once. This chain uses TRBV3-1 (or the pseudogene TRBV3-2) with TRBJ2-7; tentatively, D is TRBD1 (6 bases). Germline values: CDR1 LGHDT, CDR2 YNNKEL (reference sequence). The CDR3 is made up of 14 amino acids. With 0 bases removed from V and 7 bases from J, the gap between germline ends came to 13 bases. The DNA of the CDR3 is TGTGCCAGCAGCCAAGAGGCAGGGGCTGGGGAGCAGTACTTC. Translated, it gives CASSQEAGAGEQYF.

The V and J genes are TRBV7-9 and TRBJ1-1; no definite D call. V gave up 5 bases and J gave up 10 bases, with 20 bases separating them. The germline gives CDR1 SEHNR, CDR2 FQNEAQ (reference sequence). The CDR3 runs 14 residues. The chain's CDR3 is CASSPMGKGRGAFF. The CDR3 DNA reads TGTGCCAGCAGCCCGATGGGGAAAGGGCGGGGAGCTTTCTTT.

The V call is TRBV11-3, the J call TRBJ2-1, with D possibly matching TRBD2 (6 bases). Per germline, CDR1 SGHNT and CDR2 YENEEA. There are 15 residues in the CDR3. V was clipped by 5 bases and J by 0 bases, with 11 bases between them. The CDR3 nucleotides are TGTGCCAGCAGCCCCCGGGGGAGCTCCTACAATGAGCAGTTCTTC. Encoded protein: CASSPRGSSYNEQFF.